The TCR beta chain described here comes from a study of T cell responses to AZD1222 COVID-19 vaccine listed by TCRdb under 2021. Background for the entire study: A total of approximately 250 trial participants underwent TCR sequencing, of whom some 200 had received two doses of AZD1222 and roughly 26 had received two doses of the MenACWY control vaccine. Trial participants were enrolled by age into subgroups of 18-55, 56-69 and 70-plus years, and around 150, 29 and 61 TCR-sequenced participants, respectively, were included in these subgroups. Summary of the overall study and its limitations: Epitopes outside the regions mutated in the B.1.351 and B.1.1.7 variants were reportedly recognized by nearly half of the unique spike-specific TCRs. Because no day 14 peak-response samples were available, repertoires were characterized only after the peak T cell response. Conclusions about previously exposed vaccinees were limited because only six AZD1222 recipients were SARS-CoV-2 seropositive at baseline. After two AZD1222 doses, both the breadth and the depth of spike-specific TCRs were significantly higher than at day 0 and than in MenACWY recipients. The whole spike protein was spanned by vaccine-associated CD4 TCRs, and dominant responses were seen in regions 160-218 and 743-854. Participants were mostly white British and included more females than males, and it was suggested by the authors that clonal diversity may have been underestimated. In the small 56-69-year group, the increase in depth fell short of significance, most likely because of low power.

Explained via the paper, the time point label denotes: about 28 days (+/-7) after the second vaccine dose. Because spike-specific TCR depth and breadth did not differ between the two schedules, AZD1222 recipients who got a second dose at roughly 4 weeks were pooled with those who got a second dose at roughly 12 weeks. Vaccinee samples came from UK trials COV001 and COV002, including a single-blind randomized controlled phase 2/3 trial of AZD1222 (ChAdOx1 nCoV-19) in healthy adults. For TCRbeta chain sequencing, PBMC samples were collected from trial participants at day 0 and at day 28 after the second dose. The CDR3 regions of human TCRbeta chains were subjected to immunosequencing. As for the original processing: TCRs in the repertoires were compared against a reference library of SARS-CoV-2-specific TCRs that had been generated with the MIRA antigen-specificity platform. Breadth meant the fraction of unique TCRs that were SARS-CoV-2-associated, whereas depth meant the fraction of total T cells that were SARS-CoV-2-associated. Using the MIRA data, every spike-specific TCR was mapped to the spike region that the TCR reacted to and assigned to either a CD4 or a CD8 class. Log10-transformed breadth and depth values were compared by one-way ANOVA with Sidak's multiple comparisons tests. TCRdb obtained this table from immuneACCESS and retained in-frame rearrangements with V and J assigned. These tables miss some clones; where compared with another copy, unresolved V genes account for less than half of the shortfall, and the remainder is unexplained. V and J calls plus clone size are reproduced from that table; the DNA served to infer D and trimming. Present in this sample are around 130,000 clones, roughly 86% of which were seen just once. About 3% of the sample is taken by the ten largest.

The CDR3 runs 16 amino acids, cysteine and phenylalanine included. The kept DNA is CDR3 alone, 48 bases in frame from the first base. The junction shows trimming of 4 bases on V and 3 bases on J, and the gene matches do not reach 8 bases of it. CDR1 SGHDT and CDR2 YYEEEE are derived from the germline V gene. Concerning this clone: Its recognized antigen is unknown. It has no much larger one-base neighbor in the sample; base qualities were not kept.

The receptor was derived from an adult who received the AZD1222 COVID-19 vaccine. The sequencing used peripheral blood, collected 28 days after the second AZD1222 dose. This chain joins TRBV5-6 to TRBJ1-2; the junction holds 11 bases that match TRBD1. The DNA sequence reads TGTGCCAGCAGCCCCCGGGACAGGGGGATTGACTATGGCTACACCTTC. Translated, this gives CASSPRDRGIDYGYTF.